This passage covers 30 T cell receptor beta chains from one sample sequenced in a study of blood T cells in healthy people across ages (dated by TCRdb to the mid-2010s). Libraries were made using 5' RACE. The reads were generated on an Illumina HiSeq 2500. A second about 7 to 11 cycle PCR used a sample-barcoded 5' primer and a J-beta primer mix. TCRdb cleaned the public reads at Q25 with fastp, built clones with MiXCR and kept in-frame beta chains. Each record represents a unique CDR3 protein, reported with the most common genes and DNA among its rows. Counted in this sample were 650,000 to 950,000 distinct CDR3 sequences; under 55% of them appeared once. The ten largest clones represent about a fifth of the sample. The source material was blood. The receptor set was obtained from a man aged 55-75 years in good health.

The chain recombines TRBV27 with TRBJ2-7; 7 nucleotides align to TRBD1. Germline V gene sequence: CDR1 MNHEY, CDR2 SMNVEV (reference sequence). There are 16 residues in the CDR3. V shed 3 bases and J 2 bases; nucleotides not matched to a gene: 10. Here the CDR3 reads CASSFSPTGTAYEQYF. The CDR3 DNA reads TGTGCCAGCAGTTTCTCGCCGACCGGGACAGCCTACGAGCAGTACTTC.

Written as DNA, the CDR3 is TGTGCCAGCAGTTTAATTTTAGGAAGCAATCAGCCCCAGCATTTT. Its protein product is CASSLILGSNQPQHF. V and J are TRBV27 and TRBJ1-5; D gene uncertain. The CDR3 runs to 15 residues. The V and J ends lost 2 bases and 1 base respectively, with 9 bases between them. CDR1 is MNHEY and CDR2 is SMNVEV in the germline V gene (reference sequence).

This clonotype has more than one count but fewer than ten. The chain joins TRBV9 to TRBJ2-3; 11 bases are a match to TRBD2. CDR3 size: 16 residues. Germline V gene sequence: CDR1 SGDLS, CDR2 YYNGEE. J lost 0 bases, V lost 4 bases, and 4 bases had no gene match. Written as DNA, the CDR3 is TGTGCCAGCAGCTTCCGACTAGCGGGGAGCACAGATACGCAGTATTTT. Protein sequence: CASSFRLAGSTDTQYF.

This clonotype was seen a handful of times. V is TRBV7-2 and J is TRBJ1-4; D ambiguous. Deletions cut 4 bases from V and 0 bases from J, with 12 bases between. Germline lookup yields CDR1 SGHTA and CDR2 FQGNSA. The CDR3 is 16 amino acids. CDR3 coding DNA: TGTGCCAGCAGCTCGAAAATCAGTGCAACTAATGAAAAACTGTTTTTT. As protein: CASSSKISATNEKLFF.

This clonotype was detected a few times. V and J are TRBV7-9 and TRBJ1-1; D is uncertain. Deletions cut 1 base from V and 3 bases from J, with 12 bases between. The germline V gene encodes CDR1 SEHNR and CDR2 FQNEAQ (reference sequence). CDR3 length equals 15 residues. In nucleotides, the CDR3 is TGTGCCAGCAGCTTAGTGTCGGGCGTGGACACTGAAGCTTTCTTT. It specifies CASSLVSGVDTEAFF.

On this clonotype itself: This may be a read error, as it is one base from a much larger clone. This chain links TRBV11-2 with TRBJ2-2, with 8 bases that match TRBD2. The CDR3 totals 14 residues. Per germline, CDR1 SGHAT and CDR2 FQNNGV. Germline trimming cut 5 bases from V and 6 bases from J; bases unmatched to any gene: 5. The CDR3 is CASSAGLVAGELFF. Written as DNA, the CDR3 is TGTGCCAGCAGCGCGGGACTAGTAGCCGGGGAGCTGTTTTTT.

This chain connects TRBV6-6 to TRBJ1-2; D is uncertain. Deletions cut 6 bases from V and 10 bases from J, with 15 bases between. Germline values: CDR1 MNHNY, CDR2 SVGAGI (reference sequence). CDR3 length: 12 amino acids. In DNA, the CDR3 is TGTGCCAGCAGGCCCCCCCCAGCCCACTACACCTTC. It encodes CASRPPPAHYTF.

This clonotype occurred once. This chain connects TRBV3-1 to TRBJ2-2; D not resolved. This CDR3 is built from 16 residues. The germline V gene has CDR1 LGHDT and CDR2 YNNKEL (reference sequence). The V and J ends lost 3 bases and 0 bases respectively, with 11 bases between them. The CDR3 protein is CASSHLGRTNTGELFF. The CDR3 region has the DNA TGTGCCAGCAGCCACTTGGGCAGGACGAACACCGGGGAGCTGTTTTTT.

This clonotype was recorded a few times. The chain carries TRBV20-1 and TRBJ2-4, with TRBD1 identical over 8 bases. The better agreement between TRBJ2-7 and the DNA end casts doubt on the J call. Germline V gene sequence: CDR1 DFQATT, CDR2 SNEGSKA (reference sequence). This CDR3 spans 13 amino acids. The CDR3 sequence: CSANRDRNYEQYF. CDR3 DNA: TGCAGTGCCAACCGGGACAGGAACTACGAGCAGTACTTC.

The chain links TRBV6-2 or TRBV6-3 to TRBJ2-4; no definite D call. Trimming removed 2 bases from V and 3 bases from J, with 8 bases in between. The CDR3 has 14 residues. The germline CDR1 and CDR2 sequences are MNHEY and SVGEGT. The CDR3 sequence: CASSYRDSKNIQYF. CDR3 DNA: TGTGCCAGCAGTTACAGGGATAGCAAAAACATTCAGTACTTC.

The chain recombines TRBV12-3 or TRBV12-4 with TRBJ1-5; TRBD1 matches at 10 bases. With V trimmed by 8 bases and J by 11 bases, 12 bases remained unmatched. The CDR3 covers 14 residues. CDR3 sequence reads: CASGGQGTLWAQHF. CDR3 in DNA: TGTGCCAGCGGGGGACAGGGGACCTTATGGGCCCAGCATTTT.

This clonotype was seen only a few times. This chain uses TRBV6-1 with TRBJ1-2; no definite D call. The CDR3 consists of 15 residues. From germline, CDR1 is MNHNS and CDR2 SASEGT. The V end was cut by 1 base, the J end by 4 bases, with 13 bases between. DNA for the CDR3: TGTGCCAGCAGTGAAGGGGGAACAAACCCCTATGGCTACACCTTC. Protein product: CASSEGGTNPYGYTF.

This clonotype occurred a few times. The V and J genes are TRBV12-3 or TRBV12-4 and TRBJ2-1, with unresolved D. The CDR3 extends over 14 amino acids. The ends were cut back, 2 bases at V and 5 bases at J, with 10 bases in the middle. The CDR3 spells CASSLRGINNEQFF. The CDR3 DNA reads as TGTGCCAGCAGTTTACGCGGAATCAACAATGAGCAGTTCTTC.

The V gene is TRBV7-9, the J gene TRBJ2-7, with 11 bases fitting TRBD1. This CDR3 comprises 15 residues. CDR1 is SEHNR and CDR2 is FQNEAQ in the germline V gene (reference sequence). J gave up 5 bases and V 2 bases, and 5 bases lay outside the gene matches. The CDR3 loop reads CASSLTGTGGDEQYF. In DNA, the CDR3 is TGTGCCAGCAGCTTAACCGGGACAGGGGGAGACGAGCAGTACTTC.

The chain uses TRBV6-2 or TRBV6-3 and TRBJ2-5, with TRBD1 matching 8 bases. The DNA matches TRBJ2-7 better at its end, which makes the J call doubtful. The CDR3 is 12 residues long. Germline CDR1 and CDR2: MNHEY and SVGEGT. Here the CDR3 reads CASTDRGSEQYF. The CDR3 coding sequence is TGTGCCAGCACCGACAGGGGATCCGAGCAGTACTTC.

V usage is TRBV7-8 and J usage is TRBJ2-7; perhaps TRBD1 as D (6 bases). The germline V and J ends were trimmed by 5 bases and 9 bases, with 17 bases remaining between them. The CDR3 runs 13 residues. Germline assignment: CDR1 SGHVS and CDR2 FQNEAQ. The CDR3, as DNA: TGTGCCAGCAGCCCCGAACAGGGCGCGGTGCAGTACTTC. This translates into CASSPEQGAVQYF.

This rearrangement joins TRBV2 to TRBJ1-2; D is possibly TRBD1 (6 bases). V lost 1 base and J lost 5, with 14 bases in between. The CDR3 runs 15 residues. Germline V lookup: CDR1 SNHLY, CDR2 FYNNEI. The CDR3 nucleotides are TGTGCCAGCAGTGAAGTGGGGGGGCGCCTTTATGGCTACACCTTC. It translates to CASSEVGGRLYGYTF.

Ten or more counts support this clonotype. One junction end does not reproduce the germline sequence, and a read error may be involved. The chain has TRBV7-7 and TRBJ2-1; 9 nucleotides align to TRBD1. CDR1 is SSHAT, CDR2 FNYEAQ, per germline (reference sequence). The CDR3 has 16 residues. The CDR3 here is CASSPTTLQGAGEQFF. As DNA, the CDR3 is TGTGCTAGCAGCCCCACTACCCTACAGGGGGCTGGGGAGCAGTTCTTC.

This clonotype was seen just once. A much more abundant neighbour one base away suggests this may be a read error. The CDR3: CASSAQAMWTTEQYF. In DNA form, the CDR3 reads TGTGCCAGCAGTGCCCAAGCCATGTGGACCACCGAGCAGTACTTC. The chain uses TRBV25-1 and TRBJ2-7; D gene unclear. The CDR3 runs to 15 residues. Deletions cut 4 bases from V and 6 bases from J, with 19 bases between. Germline V lookup: CDR1 MGHDK, CDR2 SYGVNS.

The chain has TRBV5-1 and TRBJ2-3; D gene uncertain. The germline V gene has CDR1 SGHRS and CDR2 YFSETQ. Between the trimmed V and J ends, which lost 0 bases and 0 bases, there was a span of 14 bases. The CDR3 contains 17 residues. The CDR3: CASSLEPVWDSTDTQYF. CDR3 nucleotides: TGCGCCAGCAGCTTGGAACCAGTCTGGGATAGCACAGATACGCAGTATTTT.

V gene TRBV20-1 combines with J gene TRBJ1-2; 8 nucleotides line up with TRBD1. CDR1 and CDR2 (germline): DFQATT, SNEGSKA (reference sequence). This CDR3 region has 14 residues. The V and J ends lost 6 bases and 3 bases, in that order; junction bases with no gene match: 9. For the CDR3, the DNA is TGCAGTGCCCCAAAAGAGACAGGGGACTATGGCTACACCTTC. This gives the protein CSAPKETGDYGYTF.

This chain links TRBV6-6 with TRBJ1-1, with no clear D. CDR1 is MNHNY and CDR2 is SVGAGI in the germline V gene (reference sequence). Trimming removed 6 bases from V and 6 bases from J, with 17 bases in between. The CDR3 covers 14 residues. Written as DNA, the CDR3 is TGTGCCAGCAGAGATACTCCGGGAACGGCTGAAGCTTTCTTT. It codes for CASRDTPGTAEAFF.

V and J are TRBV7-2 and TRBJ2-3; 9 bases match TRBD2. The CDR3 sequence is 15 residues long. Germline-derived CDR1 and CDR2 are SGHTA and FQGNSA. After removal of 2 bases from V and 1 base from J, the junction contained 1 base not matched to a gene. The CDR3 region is CASSLRTSGTDTQYF. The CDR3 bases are TGTGCCAGCAGCTTAAGGACTAGCGGCACAGATACGCAGTATTTT.

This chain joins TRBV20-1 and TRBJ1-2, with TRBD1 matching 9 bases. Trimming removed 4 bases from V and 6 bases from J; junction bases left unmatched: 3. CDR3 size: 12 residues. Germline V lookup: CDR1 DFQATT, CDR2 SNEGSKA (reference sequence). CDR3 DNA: TGCAGTGCTACACAGGGGGCCCATGGCTACACCTTC. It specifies CSATQGAHGYTF.

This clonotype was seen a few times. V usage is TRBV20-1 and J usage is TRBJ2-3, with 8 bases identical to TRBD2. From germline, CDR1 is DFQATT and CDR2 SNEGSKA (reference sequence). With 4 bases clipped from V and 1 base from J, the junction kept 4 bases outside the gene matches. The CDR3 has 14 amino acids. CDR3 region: CSATPGLGTDTQYF. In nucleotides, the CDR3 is TGCAGTGCTACCCCGGGACTAGGCACAGATACGCAGTATTTT.

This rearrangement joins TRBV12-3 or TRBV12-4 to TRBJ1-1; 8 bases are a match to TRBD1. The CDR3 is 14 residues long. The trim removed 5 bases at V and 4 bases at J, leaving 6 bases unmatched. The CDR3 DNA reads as TGTGCCAGCAGTCGACAGGGGAGGGGCACTGAAGCTTTCTTT. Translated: CASSRQGRGTEAFF.

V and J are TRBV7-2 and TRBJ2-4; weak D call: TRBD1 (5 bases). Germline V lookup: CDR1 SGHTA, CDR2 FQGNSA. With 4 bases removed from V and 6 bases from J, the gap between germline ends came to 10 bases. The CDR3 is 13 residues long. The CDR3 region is CASSSGSLNIQYF. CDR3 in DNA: TGTGCCAGCAGCTCAGGGTCCCTAAACATTCAGTACTTC.

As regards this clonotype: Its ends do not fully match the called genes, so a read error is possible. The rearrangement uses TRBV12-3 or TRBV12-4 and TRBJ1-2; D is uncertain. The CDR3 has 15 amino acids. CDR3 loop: CASSFKATVNYDYTF. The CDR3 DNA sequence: TGTGCCAGCAGTTTTAAGGCCACCGTGAACTATGACTACACCTTC.

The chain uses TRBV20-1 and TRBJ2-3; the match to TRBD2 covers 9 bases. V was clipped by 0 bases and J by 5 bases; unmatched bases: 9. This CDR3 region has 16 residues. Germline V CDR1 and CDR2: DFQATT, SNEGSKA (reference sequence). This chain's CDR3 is CSARDLGSGGIDTQYF. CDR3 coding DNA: TGCAGTGCTAGAGATCTTGGTAGCGGGGGAATAGATACGCAGTATTTT.

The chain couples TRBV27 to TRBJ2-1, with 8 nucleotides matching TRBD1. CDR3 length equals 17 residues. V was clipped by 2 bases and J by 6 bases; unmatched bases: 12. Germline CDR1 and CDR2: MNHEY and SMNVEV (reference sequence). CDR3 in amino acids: CASSLTRTGKVFNEQFF. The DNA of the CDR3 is TGTGCCAGCAGTTTAACCCGGACAGGGAAGGTTTTCAATGAGCAGTTCTTC.